The 32 T cell receptor beta chains below come from one sample, sequenced in a study of CD8+ T cells in alopecia areata. The treatment was: oral pan-JAK inhibitor, 5-10 mg twice daily. cDNA reverse transcribed from extracted RNA served as the sequencing template. Here immunoSEQ multiplex PCR was the method, and the copy in TCRdb shows in-frame clones only, minus some. The sample yields over 150,000 clones, less than 70% seen once. Here the sequenced sample was CD4+ T cells sorted from blood, taken at week 24, from a patient treated with tofacitinib. Receptor source: a human donor with alopecia areata.

The rearrangement uses TRBV19 and TRBJ2-4, with 7 bases lining up with TRBD1. This CDR3 is built from 16 residues. V lost 3 bases, J lost 0 bases, and 5 bases stayed unmatched. Germline V gene lookup returns CDR1 LNHDA and CDR2 SQIVND (reference sequence). CDR3 DNA sequence: TGTGCCAGTAGTATCGCTGGACAGGCAGCCAAAAACATTCAGTACTTC. Amino acids: CASSIAGQAAKNIQYF.

This chain connects TRBV25-1 to TRBJ1-1; D call uncertain. Germline CDR1 and CDR2: MGHDK and SYGVNS. CDR3 size: 11 residues. V gave up 2 bases and J gave up 6 bases, with 4 bases separating them. CDR3 nucleotide sequence: TGTGCCAGCAGTGAAGGGTCTGAAGCTTTCTTT. As protein: CASSEGSEAFF.

V gene TRBV5-1 combines with J gene TRBJ2-5; tentative D call: TRBD1 (5 bases). The germline V gene encodes CDR1 SGHRS and CDR2 YFSETQ. The CDR3 spans 14 residues. Trimming shortened V by 6 bases and J by 0 bases, and 12 bases separated the two germline ends. The chain's CDR3 is CASMFRDHQETQYF. The CDR3 DNA is TGCGCCAGCATGTTCAGGGATCACCAAGAGACCCAGTACTTC.

The chain recombines TRBV2 with TRBJ2-7; 9 nucleotides line up with TRBD1. Germline values: CDR1 SNHLY, CDR2 FYNNEI. Trimming removed 4 bases from V and 5 bases from J; junction bases left unmatched: 0. The CDR3 totals 12 residues. CDR3 in DNA: TGTGCCAGCAGTGGGACAGGGGACGAGCAGTACTTC. This codes for CASSGTGDEQYF.

This sequence joins TRBV11-2 and TRBJ2-7, with 8 bases aligning to TRBD2. The CDR3 sequence is 15 residues long. Germline V CDR1 and CDR2: SGHAT, FQNNGV. The J segment lost 6 bases and the V segment lost 1 base, leaving 8 bases of the junction unmatched. The DNA for the CDR3 is TGTGCCAGCAGCTTAGGAAGCGGGGGCCCTAGCGAGCAGTACTTC. Protein: CASSLGSGGPSEQYF.

The chain joins TRBV5-1 to TRBJ2-3, with 10 positions matching TRBD1. Germline-derived CDR1 and CDR2 are SGHRS and YFSETQ. After removal of 4 bases from V and 1 base from J, the junction contained 6 bases not matched to a gene. CDR3 length: 16 amino acids. The CDR3 coding sequence is TGCGCCAGCAGCCTACTTGGGACAGGGGGCACAGATACGCAGTATTTT. Its protein is CASSLLGTGGTDTQYF.

Comments on this clone: The germline gene is not matched at one end of the junction; a read error may be the cause. V is TRBV5-1 and J is TRBJ2-4; a possible D gene is TRBD2 (6 bases). The CDR3 length is 12 residues. Germline lookup yields CDR1 SGHRS and CDR2 YFSETQ. Here the CDR3 DNA reads TGCGCCAGCAGCCTCTCGGGAGCCGACAAATTTTTC. Protein: CASSLSGADKFF.

This chain joins TRBV4-1 and TRBJ2-1, with 9 bases that match TRBD1. CDR1 and CDR2 (germline): MGHRA, YSYEKL. This CDR3 contains 15 residues. V shed 1 base and J 7 bases; nucleotides not matched to a gene: 5. The CDR3 DNA sequence: TGCGCCAGCAGCCAAGTGGGGACAGGGAGGAATGAGCAGTTCTTC. Translating it yields CASSQVGTGRNEQFF.

The gene calls are TRBV5-1 and TRBJ2-3; 9 bases are a match to TRBD2. CDR1 and CDR2 (germline): SGHRS, YFSETQ. This CDR3 region has 15 residues. The V segment lost 4 bases and the J segment 4 bases; nucleotides outside the gene matches: 7. The CDR3 region has the DNA TGCGCCAGCAGCGCGGGGGGGCCCTTCGCAGATACGCAGTATTTT. This gives the protein CASSAGGPFADTQYF.

J is TRBJ1-2 and V is TRBV15; D unresolved. The CDR3 has 13 residues. Trimming pared 4 bases from V and 3 bases from J, leaving 9 bases between. Germline V lookup: CDR1 LNHNV, CDR2 YYDKDF (reference sequence). DNA for the CDR3: TGTGCCACCAGCATTGGTGGTGACTATGGCTACACCTTC. Amino acid sequence: CATSIGGDYGYTF.

The chain links TRBV30 to TRBJ2-1, with D maybe TRBD1 (6 bases). CDR1 GTSNPN and CDR2 SVGIG come from the germline V gene (reference sequence). Between the trimmed V and J ends, which lost 2 bases and 3 bases, there was a span of 11 bases. This CDR3 has 14 amino acids. DNA of the CDR3: TGTGCCTGGAGTTGGGGGCGCGACTACAATGAGCAGTTCTTC. It translates to CAWSWGRDYNEQFF.

The V gene is TRBV5-1, the J gene TRBJ2-5; TRBD1 might be the D (6 bases). Germline CDR1 is SGHRS and CDR2 is YFSETQ. Trimming stripped 2 bases from V and 3 bases from J, with 8 bases between. CDR3 length: 13 residues. The CDR3 reads CASSFGQKETQYF. CDR3 nucleotides: TGCGCCAGCAGCTTTGGACAGAAAGAGACCCAGTACTTC.

This clone was seen a handful of times. This sequence joins TRBV5-1 and TRBJ2-7; maybe TRBD1 (6 bases). This CDR3 has 13 amino acids. V was cut by 3 bases and J by 3 bases, with 10 bases left in between. Per the germline V gene, CDR1 is SGHRS and CDR2 is YFSETQ. The CDR3 spells CASSSDSGYEQYF. CDR3 DNA: TGCGCCAGCAGCTCGGACAGTGGCTACGAGCAGTACTTC.

The rearrangement joins TRBV30 to TRBJ1-5; D is unresolved. CDR1 is GTSNPN, CDR2 SVGIG, per germline (reference sequence). With 1 base removed from V and 2 bases from J, the gap between germline ends came to 15 bases. The CDR3 loop spans 16 amino acids. CDR3 in amino acids: CAWSAGSPSRNQPQHF. Here the CDR3 DNA reads TGTGCCTGGAGTGCCGGTTCTCCTAGCCGCAATCAGCCCCAGCATTTT.

This rearrangement joins TRBV6-5 to TRBJ1-2; D gene unclear. The V gene lost 5 bases and the J gene lost 7 bases, with 11 bases spanning the gap. Germline lookup yields CDR1 MNHEY and CDR2 SVGAGI. The CDR3 runs to 12 residues. CDR3 protein: CASSVRWGGYTF. CDR3 nucleotide sequence: TGTGCCAGCAGTGTGAGATGGGGTGGCTACACCTTC.

This clone occurred a few times. This chain uses TRBV6-5 with TRBJ2-2; 8 positions agree with TRBD1. The CDR3 runs 15 residues. Germline lookup yields CDR1 MNHEY and CDR2 SVGAGI. With V trimmed by 2 bases and J by 7 bases, 6 bases remained unmatched. The DNA of the CDR3 is TGTGCCAGCAGTTACACGACAGGGGCGGGCGGGGAGCTGTTTTTT. This encodes CASSYTTGAGGELFF.

This clone was counted only a few times. The V and J genes are TRBV7-2 and TRBJ1-1; D not resolved. V dropped 1 base and J dropped 0 bases, with 12 bases sitting between them. The length of the CDR3 is 16 residues. The germline gives CDR1 SGHTA, CDR2 FQGNSA. CDR3 residues: CASSLEMVRMNTEAFF. The CDR3, as DNA: TGTGCCAGCAGCTTAGAGATGGTCAGAATGAACACTGAAGCTTTCTTT.

This clone was detected only a few times. J is TRBJ2-7 and V is TRBV20-1, with D perhaps matching TRBD2 (5 bases). Germline V lookup: CDR1 DFQATT, CDR2 SNEGSKA (reference sequence). V lost 7 bases and J 4 bases, leaving 11 bases between the germline ends. The CDR3 is made up of 11 amino acids. The CDR3 DNA reads as TGCAGTGTAGCGTCGACTTACGAGCAGTACTTC. This translates into CSVASTYEQYF.

This clone was seen just once. The rearrangement joins TRBV30 to TRBJ1-2; D is unclear. CDR3 size: 11 residues. The V and J ends lost 8 bases and 5 bases respectively, with 12 bases between them. Germline CDR1 is GTSNPN and CDR2 is SVGIG (reference sequence). The CDR3 spells CARGWEYGYTF. In DNA form, the CDR3 reads TGTGCCCGAGGGTGGGAATATGGCTACACCTTC.

In this sample, this clone turned up a few times. V gene TRBV7-9 combines with J gene TRBJ2-2, with 9 bases fitting TRBD2. CDR1 and CDR2 from the germline V gene are SEHNR and FQNEAQ (reference sequence). V trimming: 1 base; J trimming: 3 bases; junction bases outside the gene matches: 6. This CDR3 contains 17 residues. The CDR3 loop reads CASSLEVAGAYTGELFF. CDR3 in DNA: TGTGCCAGCAGCTTAGAGGTAGCGGGGGCCTACACCGGGGAGCTGTTTTTT. Supplemented by reference TRBV7-9 and TRBJ2-2, the full variable domain reads DTGVSQNPRHKITKRGQNVTFRCDPISEHNRLYWYRQTLGQGPEFLTYFQNEAQLEKSRLLSDRFSAERPKGSFSTLEIQRTEQGDSAMYLCASSLEVAGAYTGELFFGEGSRLTVL.

The gene calls are TRBV6-5 and TRBJ2-7, with 9 bases aligning to TRBD1. The J segment lost 3 bases and the V segment lost 6 bases, leaving 9 bases of the junction unmatched. Germline lookup yields CDR1 MNHEY and CDR2 SVGAGI. The CDR3 has 15 residues. CDR3 sequence reads: CASSAQGALGYEQYF. The CDR3 coding sequence is TGTGCCAGCAGCGCACAGGGGGCGCTGGGCTACGAGCAGTACTTC.

The chain is built from TRBV10-3 and TRBJ2-5; 9 nucleotides match TRBD1. This CDR3 has 15 residues. From germline, CDR1 is ENHRY and CDR2 SYGVKD. Unmatched junction bases numbered 9, after V lost 6 bases and J lost 4 bases. CDR3 nucleotide sequence: TGTGCCATCAGCTCCGGGACAGGGAGAGCAGAGACCCAGTACTTC. Protein sequence: CAISSGTGRAETQYF.

The genes are TRBV4-1 and TRBJ1-6; 8 bases align to TRBD1. Per the germline V gene, CDR1 is MGHRA and CDR2 is YSYEKL. Trimming at V came to 0 bases and at J to 10 bases, leaving 5 bases not matched to a gene. CDR3 size: 15 residues. The CDR3 loop is CASSQEVTGESPLHF. The CDR3, as DNA: TGCGCCAGCAGCCAAGAGGTGACAGGGGAGTCACCCCTCCACTTT.

V gene TRBV19 combines with J gene TRBJ2-5; possibly TRBD1 or TRBD2 for D (5 bases each). This CDR3 contains 13 residues. The germline CDR1 and CDR2 sequences are LNHDA and SQIVND (reference sequence). V dropped 9 bases and J dropped 5 bases, with 16 bases sitting between them. For the CDR3, the DNA is TGTGCCAGCTCGGGACGTCGAGCGGAGACCCAGTACTTC. It is translated as CASSGRRAETQYF.

The chain has TRBV7-2 and TRBJ2-5; D perhaps matches TRBD2 (6 bases). V lost 8 bases, J lost 4 bases, and 14 bases lay in between. The CDR3 runs 13 residues. Germline CDR1 reads SGHTA; CDR2 reads FQGNSA. CDR3 protein: CASGPRRGETQYF. CDR3 nucleotides: TGTGCCAGCGGCCCCCGGAGGGGAGAGACCCAGTACTTC.

The chain combines TRBV2 with TRBJ2-3; the D gene is possibly TRBD1 (5 bases). The germline V gene encodes CDR1 SNHLY and CDR2 FYNNEI. CDR3 length equals 12 residues. Trimming pared 6 bases from V and 4 bases from J, leaving 8 bases between. The CDR3 is CASSRQPDTQYF. The CDR3 DNA follows: TGTGCCAGCAGCCGACAGCCAGATACGCAGTATTTT.

The V and J genes are TRBV5-1 and TRBJ2-2; D might be TRBD1 or TRBD2, each matching 5 bases. There are 14 residues in the CDR3. Germline V gene lookup returns CDR1 SGHRS and CDR2 YFSETQ. Trimming shortened V by 4 bases and J by 1 base, and 8 bases separated the two germline ends. CDR3 DNA: TGCGCCAGCAGCCGGGACCAGAACACCGGGGAGCTGTTTTTT. This gives the protein CASSRDQNTGELFF.

CDR3 loop: CSAVLNTEAFF. The DNA of the CDR3 is TGCAGCGCAGTCCTGAACACTGAAGCTTTCTTT. The rearrangement uses TRBV29-1 and TRBJ1-1; D gene ambiguous. The CDR3 sequence is 11 residues long. Germline CDR1 reads SQVTM; CDR2 reads ANQGSEA. Between the trimmed V and J ends, which lost 7 bases and 0 bases, there was a span of 6 bases.

The chain is built from TRBV7-9 and TRBJ1-6; D unclear. V was cut by 6 bases and J by 3 bases, with 9 bases left in between. Germline values: CDR1 SEHNR, CDR2 FQNEAQ (reference sequence). The CDR3 length is 14 residues. CDR3 sequence reads: CASSANIYNSPLHF. CDR3 DNA sequence: TGTGCCAGCAGTGCGAACATCTATAATTCACCCCTCCACTTT.

In this sample, this clone turned up a few times. The chain couples TRBV29-1 to TRBJ1-1; D is perhaps TRBD1 (6 bases). This CDR3 is 13 amino acids long. The V gene's germline CDR1 is SQVTM and CDR2 ANQGSEA. V lost 7 bases and J lost 2, with 14 bases in between. CDR3 DNA: TGCAGCGGAACGGGACACTTAAACACTGAAGCTTTCTTT. Its translation: CSGTGHLNTEAFF.

This sequence joins TRBV14 and TRBJ2-5, with 7 bases matching TRBD1. Germline CDR1 and CDR2: SGHDN and FVKESK. The CDR3 covers 15 residues. With V trimmed by 5 bases and J by 4 bases, 10 bases remained unmatched. This CDR3 reads CASSTDRVRAETQYF. The CDR3 nucleotides read TGTGCCAGCAGCACAGACAGGGTTCGGGCAGAGACCCAGTACTTC. Full variable domain (remainder filled in from reference TRBV14 and TRBJ2-5): EAGVTQFPSHSVIEKGQTVTLRCDPISGHDNLYWYRRVMGKEIKFLLHFVKESKQDESGMPNNRFLAERTGGTYSTLKVQPAELEDSGVYFCASSTDRVRAETQYFGPGTRLLVL.

This chain links TRBV6-5 with TRBJ1-5, with D possibly being TRBD1 (6 bases). CDR1 is MNHEY and CDR2 is SVGAGI in the germline V gene. The CDR3 is 14 amino acids. The V and J ends lost 8 bases and 1 base respectively, with 12 bases between them. The CDR3 is CASRGQGSNQPQHF. CDR3 sequence (DNA): TGTGCCAGCCGGGGGCAGGGGAGCAATCAGCCCCAGCATTTT.